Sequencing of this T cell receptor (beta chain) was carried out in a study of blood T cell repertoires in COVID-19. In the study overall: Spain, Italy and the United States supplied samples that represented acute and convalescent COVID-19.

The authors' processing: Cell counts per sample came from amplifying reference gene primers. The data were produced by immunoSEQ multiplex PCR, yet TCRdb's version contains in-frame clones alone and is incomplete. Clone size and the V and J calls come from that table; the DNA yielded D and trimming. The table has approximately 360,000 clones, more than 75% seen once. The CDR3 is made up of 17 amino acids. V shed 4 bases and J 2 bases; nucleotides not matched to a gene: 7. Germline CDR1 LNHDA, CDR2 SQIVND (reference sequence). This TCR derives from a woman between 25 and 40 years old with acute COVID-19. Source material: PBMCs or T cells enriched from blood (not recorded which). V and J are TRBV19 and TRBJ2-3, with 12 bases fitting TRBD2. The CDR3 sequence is CASSTRLAGDDTDTQYF. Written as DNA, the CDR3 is TGTGCCAGTAGTACGCGACTAGCGGGGGACGACACAGATACGCAGTATTTT.